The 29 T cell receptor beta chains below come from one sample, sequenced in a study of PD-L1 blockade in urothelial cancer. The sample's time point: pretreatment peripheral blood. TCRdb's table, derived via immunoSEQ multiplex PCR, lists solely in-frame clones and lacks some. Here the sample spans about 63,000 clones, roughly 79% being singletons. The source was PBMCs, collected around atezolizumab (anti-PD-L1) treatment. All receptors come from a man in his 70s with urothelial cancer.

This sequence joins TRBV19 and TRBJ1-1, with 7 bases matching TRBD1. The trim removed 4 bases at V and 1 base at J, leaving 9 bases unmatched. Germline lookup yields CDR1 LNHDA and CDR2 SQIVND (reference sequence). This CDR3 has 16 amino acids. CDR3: CASSRPPGQRNTEAFF. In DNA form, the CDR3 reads TGTGCCAGTAGTAGACCTCCGGGACAGAGGAACACTGAAGCTTTCTTT.

CDR3 residues: CASSRVRGETQYF. The DNA of the CDR3 is TGTGCCAGCAGTAGGGTGAGGGGGGAGACCCAGTACTTC. The chain couples TRBV27 to TRBJ2-5, with a possible D match to TRBD1 (6 bases). This CDR3 is built from 13 residues. Germline assignment: CDR1 MNHEY and CDR2 SMNVEV (reference sequence). V was trimmed by 5 bases and J by 5 bases, leaving 12 bases between them.

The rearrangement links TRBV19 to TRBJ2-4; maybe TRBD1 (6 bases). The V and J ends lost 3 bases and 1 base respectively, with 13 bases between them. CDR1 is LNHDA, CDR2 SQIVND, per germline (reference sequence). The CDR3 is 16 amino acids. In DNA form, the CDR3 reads TGTGCCAGTAGTATGAGGGCAGGGGCGGCCAAAAACATTCAGTACTTC. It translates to CASSMRAGAAKNIQYF.

The CDR3 bases are TGTGCCAGCAGCCCGGCGAGGGAAGATCAGCCCCAGCATTTT. It yields the protein CASSPAREDQPQHF. The chain has TRBV9 and TRBJ1-5; D call uncertain. Germline V gene lookup returns CDR1 SGDLS and CDR2 YYNGEE. V was cut by 4 bases and J by 5 bases, with 13 bases left in between. The CDR3 runs to 14 residues.

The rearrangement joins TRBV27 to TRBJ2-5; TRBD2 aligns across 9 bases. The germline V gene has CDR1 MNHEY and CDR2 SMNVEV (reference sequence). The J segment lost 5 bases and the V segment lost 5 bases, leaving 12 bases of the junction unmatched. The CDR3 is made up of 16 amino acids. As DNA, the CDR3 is TGTGCCAGCAGTCTTAGCGGGGGAACGATCCGGGAGACCCAGTACTTC. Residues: CASSLSGGTIRETQYF.

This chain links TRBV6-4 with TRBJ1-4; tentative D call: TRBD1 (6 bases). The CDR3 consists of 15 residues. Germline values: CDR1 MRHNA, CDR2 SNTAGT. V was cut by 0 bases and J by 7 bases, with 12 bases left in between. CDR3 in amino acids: CASSDSRAGVEKLFF. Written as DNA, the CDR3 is TGTGCCAGCAGTGACTCTAGGGCAGGGGTTGAAAAACTGTTTTTT.

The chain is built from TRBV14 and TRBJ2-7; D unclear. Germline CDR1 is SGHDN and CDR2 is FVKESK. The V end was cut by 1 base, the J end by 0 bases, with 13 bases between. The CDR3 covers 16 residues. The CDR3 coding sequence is TGTGCCAGCAGCCAAGGTACTTGGGCTTCCTCCTACGAGCAGTACTTC. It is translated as CASSQGTWASSYEQYF.

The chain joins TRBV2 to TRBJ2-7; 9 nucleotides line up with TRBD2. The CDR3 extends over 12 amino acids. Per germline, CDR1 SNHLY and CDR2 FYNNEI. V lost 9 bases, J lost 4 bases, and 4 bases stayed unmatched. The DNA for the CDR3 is TGTGCCAGTCGCGGGGGGGCGTACGAGCAGTACTTC. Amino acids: CASRGGAYEQYF.

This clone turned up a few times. The chain's CDR3 is CASSPGRGAGETQYF. CDR3 in DNA: TGTGCCAGCAGCCCCGGCAGGGGGGCAGGTGAGACCCAGTACTTC. The gene calls are TRBV13 and TRBJ2-5; a possible D gene is TRBD1 (7 bases). V was trimmed by 5 bases and J by 5 bases, leaving 18 bases between them. The CDR3 is 15 amino acids. CDR1 and CDR2 (germline): PRHDT, FYEKMQ (reference sequence).

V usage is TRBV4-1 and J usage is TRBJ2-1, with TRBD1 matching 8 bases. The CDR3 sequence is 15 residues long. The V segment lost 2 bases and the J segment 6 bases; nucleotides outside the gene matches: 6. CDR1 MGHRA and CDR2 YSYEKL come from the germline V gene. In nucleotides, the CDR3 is TGCGCCAGCAGCCAACCAGGACAGGGAAGCAATGAGCAGTTCTTC. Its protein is CASSQPGQGSNEQFF.

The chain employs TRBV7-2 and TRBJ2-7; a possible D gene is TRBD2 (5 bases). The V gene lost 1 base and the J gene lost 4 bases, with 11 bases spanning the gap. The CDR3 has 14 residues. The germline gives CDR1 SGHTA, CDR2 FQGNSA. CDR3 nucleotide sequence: TGTGCCAGCAGCTTAGTTCCGGGAAATTACGAGCAGTACTTC. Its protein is CASSLVPGNYEQYF.

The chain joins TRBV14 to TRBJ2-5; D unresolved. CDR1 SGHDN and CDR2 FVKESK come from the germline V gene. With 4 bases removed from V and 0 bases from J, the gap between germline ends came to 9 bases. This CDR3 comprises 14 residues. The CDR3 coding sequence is TGTGCCAGCAGCCCTCGAGGCCACCAAGAGACCCAGTACTTC. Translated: CASSPRGHQETQYF.

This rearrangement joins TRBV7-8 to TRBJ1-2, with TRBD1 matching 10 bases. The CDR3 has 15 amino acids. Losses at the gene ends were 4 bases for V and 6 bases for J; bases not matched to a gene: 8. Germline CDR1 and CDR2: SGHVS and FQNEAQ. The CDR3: CASSSDRDRGDGYTF. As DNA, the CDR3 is TGTGCCAGCAGCTCAGACCGGGACAGGGGCGATGGCTACACCTTC.

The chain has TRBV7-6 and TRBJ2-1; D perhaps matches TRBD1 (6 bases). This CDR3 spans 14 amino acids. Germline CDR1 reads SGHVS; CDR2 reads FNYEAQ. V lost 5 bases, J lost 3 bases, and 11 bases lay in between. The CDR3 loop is CASSIGTNYNEQFF. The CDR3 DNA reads TGTGCCAGCAGCATCGGGACAAACTACAATGAGCAGTTCTTC.

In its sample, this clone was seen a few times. CDR3 residues: CASRGTGGDAEAFF. In DNA, the CDR3 is TGCGCCAGCAGGGGTACAGGGGGCGACGCTGAAGCTTTCTTT. V usage is TRBV5-1 and J usage is TRBJ1-1, with TRBD1 matching 9 bases. CDR3 length: 14 amino acids. The germline gives CDR1 SGHRS, CDR2 YFSETQ. V lost 5 bases and J lost 6; bases outside the gene matches: 8.

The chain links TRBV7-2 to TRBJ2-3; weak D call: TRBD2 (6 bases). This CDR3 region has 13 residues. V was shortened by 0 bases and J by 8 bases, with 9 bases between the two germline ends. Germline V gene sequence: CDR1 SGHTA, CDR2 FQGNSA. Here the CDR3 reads CASSLAEGGTQYF. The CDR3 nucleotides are TGTGCCAGCAGCTTAGCCGAGGGAGGTACGCAGTATTTT.

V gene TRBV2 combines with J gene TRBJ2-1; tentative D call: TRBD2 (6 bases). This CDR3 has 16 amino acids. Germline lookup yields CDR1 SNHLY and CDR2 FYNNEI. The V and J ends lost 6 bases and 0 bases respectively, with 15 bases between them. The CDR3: CASSETSPSSYNEQFF. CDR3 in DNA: TGTGCCAGCAGCGAAACTAGCCCAAGCTCCTACAATGAGCAGTTCTTC.

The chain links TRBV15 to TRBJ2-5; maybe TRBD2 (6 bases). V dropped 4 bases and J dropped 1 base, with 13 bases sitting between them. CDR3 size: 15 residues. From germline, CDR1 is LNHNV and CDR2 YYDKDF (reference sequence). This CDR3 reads CATSNRAGPQETQYF. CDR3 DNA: TGTGCCACCAGCAACCGGGCGGGGCCCCAAGAGACCCAGTACTTC.

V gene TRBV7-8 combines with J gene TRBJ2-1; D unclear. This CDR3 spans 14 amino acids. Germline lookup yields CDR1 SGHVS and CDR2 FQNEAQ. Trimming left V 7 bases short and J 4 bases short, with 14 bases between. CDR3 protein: CASNSAEDYNEQFF. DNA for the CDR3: TGTGCCAGCAACTCGGCAGAGGATTACAATGAGCAGTTCTTC. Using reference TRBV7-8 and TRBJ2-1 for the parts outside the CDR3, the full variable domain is GAGVSQSPRYKVAKRGQDVALRCDPISGHVSLFWYQQALGQGPEFLTYFQNEAQLDKSGLPSDRFFAERPEGSVSTLKIQRTQQEDSAVYLCASNSAEDYNEQFFGPGTRLTVL.

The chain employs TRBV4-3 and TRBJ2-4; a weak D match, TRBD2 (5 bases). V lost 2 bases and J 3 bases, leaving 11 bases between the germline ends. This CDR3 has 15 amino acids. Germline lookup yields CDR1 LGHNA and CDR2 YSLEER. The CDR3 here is CASSQQLGFKNIQYF. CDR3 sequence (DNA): TGCGCCAGCAGCCAACAACTAGGTTTCAAAAACATTCAGTACTTC.

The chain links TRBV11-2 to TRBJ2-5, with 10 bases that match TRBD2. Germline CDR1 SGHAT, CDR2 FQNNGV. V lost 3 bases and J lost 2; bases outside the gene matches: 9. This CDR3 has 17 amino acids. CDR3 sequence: CASSFPYGSGGQETQYF. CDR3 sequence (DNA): TGTGCCAGCAGCTTCCCTTATGGTAGCGGGGGGCAAGAGACCCAGTACTTC.

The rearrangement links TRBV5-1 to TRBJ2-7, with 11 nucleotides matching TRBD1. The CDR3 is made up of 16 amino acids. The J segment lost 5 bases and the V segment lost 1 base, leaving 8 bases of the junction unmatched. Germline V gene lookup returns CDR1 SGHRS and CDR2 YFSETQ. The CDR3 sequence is CASSLNGQGALNEQYF. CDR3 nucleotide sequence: TGCGCCAGCAGCTTGAACGGACAGGGGGCACTCAACGAGCAGTACTTC. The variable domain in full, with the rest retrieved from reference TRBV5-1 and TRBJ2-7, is KAGVTQTPRYLIKTRGQQVTLSCSPISGHRSVSWYQQTPGQGLQFLFEYFSETQRNKGNFPGRFSGRQFSNSRSEMNVSTLELGDSALYLCASSLNGQGALNEQYFGPGTRLTVT.

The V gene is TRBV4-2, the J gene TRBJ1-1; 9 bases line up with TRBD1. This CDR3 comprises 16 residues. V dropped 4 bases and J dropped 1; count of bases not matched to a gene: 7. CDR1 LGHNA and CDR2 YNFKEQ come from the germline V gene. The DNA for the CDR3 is TGTGCCAGCAGCCGGATAACGGGACAGGGGAACACTGAAGCTTTCTTT. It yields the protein CASSRITGQGNTEAFF.

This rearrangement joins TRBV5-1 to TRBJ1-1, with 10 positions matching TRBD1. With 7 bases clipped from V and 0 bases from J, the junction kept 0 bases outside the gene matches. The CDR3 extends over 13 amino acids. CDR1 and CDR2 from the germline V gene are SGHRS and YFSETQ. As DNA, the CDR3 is TGCGCCAGCGGACAGGGGGTGAACACTGAAGCTTTCTTT. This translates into CASGQGVNTEAFF.

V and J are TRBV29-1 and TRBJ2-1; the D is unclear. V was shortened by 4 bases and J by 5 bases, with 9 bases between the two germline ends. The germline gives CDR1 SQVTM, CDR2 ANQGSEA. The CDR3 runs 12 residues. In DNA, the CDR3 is TGCAGCGTTGTTAAACAAGACAATGAGCAGTTCTTC. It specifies CSVVKQDNEQFF.

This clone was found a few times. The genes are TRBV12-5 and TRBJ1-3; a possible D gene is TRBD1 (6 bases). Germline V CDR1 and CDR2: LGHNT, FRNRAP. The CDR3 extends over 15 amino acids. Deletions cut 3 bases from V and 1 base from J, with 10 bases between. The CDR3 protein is CASGLGQPSGNTIYF. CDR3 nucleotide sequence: TGTGCTAGTGGTTTAGGACAGCCATCTGGAAACACCATATATTTT.

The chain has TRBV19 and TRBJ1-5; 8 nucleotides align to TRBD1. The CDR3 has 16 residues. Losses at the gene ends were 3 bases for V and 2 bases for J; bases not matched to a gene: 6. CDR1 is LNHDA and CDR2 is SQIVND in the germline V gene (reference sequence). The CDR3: CASSIYGQGRNQPQHF. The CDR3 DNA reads TGTGCCAGTAGTATCTACGGACAGGGTCGCAATCAGCCCCAGCATTTT.

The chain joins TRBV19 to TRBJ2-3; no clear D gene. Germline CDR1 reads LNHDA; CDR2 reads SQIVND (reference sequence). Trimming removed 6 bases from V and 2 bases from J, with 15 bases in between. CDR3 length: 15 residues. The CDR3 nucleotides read TGTGCCAGTAGGCCGAGCCCATCCCTCACAGATACGCAGTATTTT. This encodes CASRPSPSLTDTQYF.

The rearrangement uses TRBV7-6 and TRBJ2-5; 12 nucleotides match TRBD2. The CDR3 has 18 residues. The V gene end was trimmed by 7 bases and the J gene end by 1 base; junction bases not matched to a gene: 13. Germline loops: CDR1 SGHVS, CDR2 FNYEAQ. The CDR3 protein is CASTLAPTSGGPQETQYF. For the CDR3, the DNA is TGTGCCAGCACCCTCGCCCCAACTAGCGGGGGGCCCCAAGAGACCCAGTACTTC.